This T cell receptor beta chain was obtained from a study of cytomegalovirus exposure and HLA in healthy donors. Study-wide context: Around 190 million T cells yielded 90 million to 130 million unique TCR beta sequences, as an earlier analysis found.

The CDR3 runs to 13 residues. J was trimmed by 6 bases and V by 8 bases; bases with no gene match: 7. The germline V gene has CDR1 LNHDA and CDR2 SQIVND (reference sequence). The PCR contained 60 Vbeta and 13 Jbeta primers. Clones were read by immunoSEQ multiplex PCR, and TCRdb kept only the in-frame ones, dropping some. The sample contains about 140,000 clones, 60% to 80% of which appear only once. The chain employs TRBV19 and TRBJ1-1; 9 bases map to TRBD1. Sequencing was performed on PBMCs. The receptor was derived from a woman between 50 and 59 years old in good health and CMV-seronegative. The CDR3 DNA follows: TGTGCCAGTCTCTCGGACAGGGGATCTGAAGCTTTCTTT. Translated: CASLSDRGSEAFF. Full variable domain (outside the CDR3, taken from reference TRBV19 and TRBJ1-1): DGGITQSPKYLFRKEGQNVTLSCEQNLNHDAMYWYRQDPGQGLRLIYYSQIVNDFQKGDIAEGYSVSREKKESFPLTVTSAQKNPTAFYLCASLSDRGSEAFFGQGTRLTVV.